This T cell receptor (beta chain) was obtained from a study of blood T cell repertoires in COVID-19. In the study's own analysis: The assay estimated nucleated cells by amplifying reference gene primers. Assay: immunoSEQ multiplex PCR; the TCRdb copy retains only in-frame clones and omits some. That table supplies the V and J calls and clone size; D and trimming were determined from the DNA. Of some 260,000 clones listed, nearly 90% are singletons. The material sequenced was peripheral blood. The receptor's source is a human donor in a cohort sampled during active COVID-19.

CDR3 sequence reads: CASSPGGGSTDTQYF. CDR3 coding DNA: TGTGCCAGCTCACCAGGGGGGGGAAGCACAGATACGCAGTATTTT. The chain carries TRBV18 and TRBJ2-3; 7 bases are a match to TRBD2. With 2 bases clipped from V and 0 bases from J, the junction kept 2 bases outside the gene matches. This CDR3 is 15 amino acids long. CDR1 is KGHSH, CDR2 LQKENI, per germline.